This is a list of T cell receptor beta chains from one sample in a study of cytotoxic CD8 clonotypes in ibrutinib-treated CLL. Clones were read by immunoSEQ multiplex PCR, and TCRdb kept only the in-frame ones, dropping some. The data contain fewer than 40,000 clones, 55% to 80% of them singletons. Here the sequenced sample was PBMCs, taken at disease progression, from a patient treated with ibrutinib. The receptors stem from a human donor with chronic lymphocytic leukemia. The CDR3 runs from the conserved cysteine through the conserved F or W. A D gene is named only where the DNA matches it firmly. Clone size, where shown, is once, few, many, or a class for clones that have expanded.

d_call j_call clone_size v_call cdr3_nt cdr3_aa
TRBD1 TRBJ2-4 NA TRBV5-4 TGTGCCAGCAGCTGGGGCCGGACAGGGAGAAACATTCAGTACTTC CASSWGRTGRNIQYF
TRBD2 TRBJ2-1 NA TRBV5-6 TGTGCCAGCAGCTGGCCTAGCGGGTTCGATGAGCAGTTCTTC CASSWPSGFDEQFF
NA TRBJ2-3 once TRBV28 TGTGCCAGCAGTTTGGGCAGGAGCACAGATACGCAGTATTTT CASSLGRSTDTQYF
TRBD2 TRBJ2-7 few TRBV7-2 TGTGCCAGCAGCTTAGCTGGCGGGAGGATGTACGAGCAGTACTTC CASSLAGGRMYEQYF
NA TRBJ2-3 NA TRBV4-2 TGTGCCAGCAGCCAACATAGCAGCACAGATACGCAGTATTTT CASSQHSSTDTQYF
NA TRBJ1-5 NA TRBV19 TGTGCCAGTAGTATAGATCGGTCGGGAAGTCAGCCCCAGCATTTT CASSIDRSGSQPQHF
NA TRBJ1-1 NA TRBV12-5 TGTGCTAGTGGTATGTCCGGGACAATGAACACTGAAGCTTTCTTT CASGMSGTMNTEAFF
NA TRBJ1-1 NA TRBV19 TGTGCCAGTAGTTATAACCGGGACACCCATGAAGCTTTCTTT CASSYNRDTHEAFF
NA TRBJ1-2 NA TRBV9 TGTGCCAGCAGCGTGACAGGCGTCTATGGCTACACCTTC CASSVTGVYGYTF
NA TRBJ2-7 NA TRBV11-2 TGTGCCAGCAGCCGATGGGACGGCTACGAGCAGTACTTC CASSRWDGYEQYF
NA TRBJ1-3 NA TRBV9 TGTGCCAGCAGCGTAGGGGCCTTCGGAAACACCATATATTTT CASSVGAFGNTIYF
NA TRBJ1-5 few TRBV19 TGTGCCAGTAGTATTTTGAGGGAGCGGCAGCCCCAGCATTTT CASSILRERQPQHF
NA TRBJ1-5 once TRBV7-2 TGTGCCAGCAGCCAGGGCGAGAATCAGCCCCAGCATTTT CASSQGENQPQHF
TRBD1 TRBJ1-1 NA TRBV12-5 TGTGCTAGTGGTTCCGGGACAGCGAACACTGAAGCTTTCTTT CASGSGTANTEAFF
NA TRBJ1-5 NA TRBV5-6 TGTGCCAGCAGCTTTAGTTCCAGGGTCCATCAGCCCCAGCATTTT CASSFSSRVHQPQHF
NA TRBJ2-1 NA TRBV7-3 TGTGCCAGCAGCGTACAGGGTAGCAATAATGAGCAGTTCTTC CASSVQGSNNEQFF
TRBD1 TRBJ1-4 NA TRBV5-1 TGCGCCAGCAGCGTGGGACAGGGGATCCTAGCAACTAATGAAAAACTGTTTTTT CASSVGQGILATNEKLFF
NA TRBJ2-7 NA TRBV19 TGTGCCAGTAGTACCGGCCGACTGACAACCGGCCACGAGCAGTACTTC CASSTGRLTTGHEQYF
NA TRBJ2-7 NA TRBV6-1 TGTGCCAGCGGTGAGACTAGTCCCTACGAGCAGTACTTC CASGETSPYEQYF
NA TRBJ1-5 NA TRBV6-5 TGTGCCAGCAGCCGAGCTCCAGGTCAGCCCCAGCATTTT CASSRAPGQPQHF
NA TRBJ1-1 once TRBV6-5 TGTGCCAGCGCTGGAAACGGGAACACTGAAGCTTTCTTT CASAGNGNTEAFF
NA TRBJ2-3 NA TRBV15 TGTGCCACCAGCAGAGATCGAGGGTCGTGGACAGATACGCAGTATTTT CATSRDRGSWTDTQYF
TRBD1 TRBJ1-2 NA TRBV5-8 TGTGCCAGCAGCTTGGGGTCCCAGGGGGGTGGCTACACCTTC CASSLGSQGGGYTF
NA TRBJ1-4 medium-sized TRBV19 TGTGCCAGTAGGCTATCCGGGACGCGAAATGAAAAACTGTTTTTT CASRLSGTRNEKLFF
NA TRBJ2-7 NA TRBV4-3 TGCGCCAGCAGCCAAGTCGTGGCTAGCCCTGGCGAGCAGTACTTC CASSQVVASPGEQYF
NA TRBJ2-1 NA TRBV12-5 TGTGCTAGTGGTCGCGACTATCCCCAAACGGAGCGCTCCTACAATGAGCAGTTCTTC CASGRDYPQTERSYNEQFF
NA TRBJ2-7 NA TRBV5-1 TGCGCCAGCAGCCCCCGTTGGGACGGTTCCCACGAGCAGTACTTC CASSPRWDGSHEQYF
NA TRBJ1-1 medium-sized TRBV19 TGTGCCAGTAGTATCACGAACACTGAAGCTTTCTTT CASSITNTEAFF
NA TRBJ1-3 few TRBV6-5 TGTGCCAGCCAGGGCTCTGGAAACACCATATATTTT CASQGSGNTIYF
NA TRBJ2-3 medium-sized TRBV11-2 TGTGCCAGCAGCTTAGATGGTTCCCACGGGGATACGCAGTATTTT CASSLDGSHGDTQYF
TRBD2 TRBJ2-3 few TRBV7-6 TGTGCCAGCAGCTTAGGGGGCTTAGCGGGAGTTCCAGATACGCAGTATTTT CASSLGGLAGVPDTQYF
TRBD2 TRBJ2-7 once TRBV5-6 TGTGCCAGCAGCGCCCCGGGACTAGCGGGTACCTACGAGCAGTACTTC CASSAPGLAGTYEQYF
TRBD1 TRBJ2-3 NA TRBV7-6 TGTGCCAGCAAGACAGGGGGCGCGAGCACAGATACGCAGTATTTT CASKTGGASTDTQYF
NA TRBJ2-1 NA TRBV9 TGTGCCAGCAGCGTAGGGAGGACACTCTACAATGAGCAGTTCTTC CASSVGRTLYNEQFF
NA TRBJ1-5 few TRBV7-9 TGTGCCAGCAGCTTAAATAGCAATCAGCCCCAGCATTTT CASSLNSNQPQHF
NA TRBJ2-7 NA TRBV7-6 TGTGCCAGCAGCTTGTCGTCGCGCGAGCAGTACTTC CASSLSSREQYF
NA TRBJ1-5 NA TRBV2 TGTGCCAGCACCTTAGATCGGAATCAGCCCCAGCATTTT CASTLDRNQPQHF
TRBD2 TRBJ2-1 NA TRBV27 TGTGCCACCTTGACTAGCGGGGACATCAATGAGCAGTTCTTC CATLTSGDINEQFF
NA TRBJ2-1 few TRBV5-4 TGTGCCAGCAGCTTTGGCTGGGGGAATGAGCAGTTCTTC CASSFGWGNEQFF
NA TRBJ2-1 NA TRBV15 TGTGCCACCAGTCTGGGCGCTGGCTCCTACAATGAGCAGTTCTTC CATSLGAGSYNEQFF
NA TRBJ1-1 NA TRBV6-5 TGTGCCAGCAGTAACTACGGATCGAACACTGAAGCTTTCTTT CASSNYGSNTEAFF
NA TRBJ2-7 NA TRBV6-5 TGTGCCAGCAGTTACTCGATTGGGGCCGAGCAGTACTTC CASSYSIGAEQYF
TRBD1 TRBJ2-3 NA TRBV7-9 TGTGCCAGCAGCCGGACAGGGGGCCGGGTAGATACGCAGTATTTT CASSRTGGRVDTQYF
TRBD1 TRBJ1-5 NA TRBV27 TGTGCCAGCAGTCCCGACAGGGGGAATCAGCCCCAGCATTTT CASSPDRGNQPQHF
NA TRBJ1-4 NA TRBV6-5 TGTGCCAGCAGTAAGGACGGTTTTAATGAAAAACTGTTTTTT CASSKDGFNEKLFF
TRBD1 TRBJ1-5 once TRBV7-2 TGTGCCAGCAGCTCCCAGGGGGCGAACGGGAGGGATCCCCAGCATTTT CASSSQGANGRDPQHF
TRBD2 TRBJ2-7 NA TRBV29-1 TGCAGCGCCCGGGGACTAGCGGGCCAAGGTTCCTACGAGCAGTACTTC CSARGLAGQGSYEQYF
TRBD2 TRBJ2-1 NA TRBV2 TGTGCCAGCTGGAGGGGCGGGAGTAACTACAATGAGCAGTTCTTC CASWRGGSNYNEQFF
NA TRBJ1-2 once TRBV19 TGTGCCAGTAGGCGAGAGGGACAAGGGGCGGATGGCTACACCTTC CASRREGQGADGYTF
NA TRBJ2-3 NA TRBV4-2 TGTGCCAGCAGCCAAGGACGGACCCCTCTCACAGATACGCAGTATTTT CASSQGRTPLTDTQYF
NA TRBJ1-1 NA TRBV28 TGTGCCAGCAGTAAACCAACAGGAATGAACACTGAAGCTTTCTTT CASSKPTGMNTEAFF
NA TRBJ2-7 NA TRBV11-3 TGTGCCAGCAGCTTAGAACTGGACTTCCGTTACTACGAGCAGTACTTC CASSLELDFRYYEQYF
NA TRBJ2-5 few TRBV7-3 TGTGCCAGCAGCCGCGGAGAATGGGACCAAGAGACCCAGTACTTC CASSRGEWDQETQYF